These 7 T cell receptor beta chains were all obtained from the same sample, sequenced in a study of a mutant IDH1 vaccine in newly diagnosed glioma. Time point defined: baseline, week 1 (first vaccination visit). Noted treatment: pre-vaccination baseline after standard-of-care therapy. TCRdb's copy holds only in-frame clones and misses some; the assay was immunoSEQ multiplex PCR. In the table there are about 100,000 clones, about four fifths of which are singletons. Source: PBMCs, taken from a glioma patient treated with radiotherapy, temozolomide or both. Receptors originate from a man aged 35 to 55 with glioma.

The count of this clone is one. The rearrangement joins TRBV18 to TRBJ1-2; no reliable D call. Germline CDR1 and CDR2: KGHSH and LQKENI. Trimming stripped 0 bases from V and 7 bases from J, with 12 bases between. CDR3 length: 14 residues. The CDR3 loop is CASSPPNHSAGYTF. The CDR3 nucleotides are TGTGCCAGCTCACCACCGAATCACTCCGCTGGCTACACCTTC.

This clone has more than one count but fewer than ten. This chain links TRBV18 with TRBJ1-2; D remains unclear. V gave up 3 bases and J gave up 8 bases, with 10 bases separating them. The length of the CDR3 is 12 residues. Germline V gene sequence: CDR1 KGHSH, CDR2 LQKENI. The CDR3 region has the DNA TGTGCCAGCTCACCCGATGGATGGGGCTACACCTTC. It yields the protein CASSPDGWGYTF. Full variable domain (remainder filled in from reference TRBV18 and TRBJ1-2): NAGVMQNPRHLVRRRGQEARLRCSPMKGHSHVYWYRQLPEEGLKFMVYLQKENIIDESGMPKERFSAEFPKEGPSILRIQQVVRGDSAAYFCASSPDGWGYTFGSGTRLTVV.

CDR3 protein: CASSIGTYNEQFF. The CDR3 bases are TGTGCCAGTAGTATTGGGACCTACAATGAGCAGTTCTTC. The V call is TRBV19, the J call TRBJ2-1; D is uncertain. The V end lost 3 bases, the J end lost 2 bases, and 5 bases lay between the germline ends. The CDR3 is 13 residues long. Germline V CDR1 and CDR2: LNHDA, SQIVND (reference sequence).

Written as DNA, the CDR3 is TGTGCCAGCAGCACGGGACAGGCATACAATGAGCAGTTCTTC. It is translated as CASSTGQAYNEQFF. This sequence joins TRBV5-8 and TRBJ2-1, with 8 bases identical to TRBD1. This CDR3 region has 14 residues. The V segment lost 4 bases and the J segment 4 bases; nucleotides outside the gene matches: 4. CDR1 is SGHTS, CDR2 YDEGEE, per germline.

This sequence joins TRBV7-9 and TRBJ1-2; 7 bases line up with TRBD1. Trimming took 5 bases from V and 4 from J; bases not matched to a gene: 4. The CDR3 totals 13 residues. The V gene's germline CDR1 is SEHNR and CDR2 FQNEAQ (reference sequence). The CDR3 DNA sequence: TGTGCCAGCAGCCCCCAGGGGGGCTATGGCTACACCTTC. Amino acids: CASSPQGGYGYTF.

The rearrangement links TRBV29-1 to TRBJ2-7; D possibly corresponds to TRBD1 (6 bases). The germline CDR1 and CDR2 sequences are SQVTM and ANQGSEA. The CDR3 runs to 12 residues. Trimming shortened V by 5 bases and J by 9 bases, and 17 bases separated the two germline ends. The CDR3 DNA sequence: TGCAGCGTTAGCATGGACAGTACCGTGCAGTACTTC. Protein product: CSVSMDSTVQYF.

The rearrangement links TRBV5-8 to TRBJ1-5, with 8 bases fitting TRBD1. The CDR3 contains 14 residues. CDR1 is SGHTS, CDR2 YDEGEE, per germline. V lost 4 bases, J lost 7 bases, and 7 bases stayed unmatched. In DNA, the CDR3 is TGTGCCAGCAGCCAACTACAGGGGGAGCAGCCCCAGCATTTT. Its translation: CASSQLQGEQPQHF.